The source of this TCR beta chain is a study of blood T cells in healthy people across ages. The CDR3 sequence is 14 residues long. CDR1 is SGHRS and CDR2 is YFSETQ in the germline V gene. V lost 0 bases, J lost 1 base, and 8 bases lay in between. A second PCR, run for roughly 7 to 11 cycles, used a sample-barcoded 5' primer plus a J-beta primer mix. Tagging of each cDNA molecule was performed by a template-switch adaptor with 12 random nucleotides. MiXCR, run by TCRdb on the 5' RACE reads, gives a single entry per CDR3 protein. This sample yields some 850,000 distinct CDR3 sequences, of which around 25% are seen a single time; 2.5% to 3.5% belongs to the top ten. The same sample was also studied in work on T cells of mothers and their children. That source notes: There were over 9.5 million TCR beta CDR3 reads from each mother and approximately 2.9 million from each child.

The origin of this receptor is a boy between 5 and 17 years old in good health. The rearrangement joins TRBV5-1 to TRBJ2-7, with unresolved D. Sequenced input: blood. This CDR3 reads CASSLDPESYEQYF. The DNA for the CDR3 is TGCGCCAGCAGCTTGGATCCAGAGTCCTACGAGCAGTACTTC.